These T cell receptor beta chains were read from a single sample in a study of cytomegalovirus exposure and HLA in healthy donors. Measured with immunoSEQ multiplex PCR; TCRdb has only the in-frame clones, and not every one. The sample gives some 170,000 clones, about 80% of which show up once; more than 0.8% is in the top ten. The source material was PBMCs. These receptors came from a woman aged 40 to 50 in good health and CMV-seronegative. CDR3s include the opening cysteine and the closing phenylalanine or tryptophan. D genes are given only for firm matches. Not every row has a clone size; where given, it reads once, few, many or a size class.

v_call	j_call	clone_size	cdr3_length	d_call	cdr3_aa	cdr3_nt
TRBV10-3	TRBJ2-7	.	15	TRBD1	CAISEFYRGPYEQYF	TGTGCCATCAGTGAATTCTACAGGGGCCCCTACGAGCAGTACTTC
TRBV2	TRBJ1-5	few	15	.	CASSRRQTSNQPQHF	TGTGCCAGCAGTAGAAGACAGACTTCCAATCAGCCCCAGCATTTT
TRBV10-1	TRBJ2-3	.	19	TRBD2	CASGQSQTGTSGRKDTQYF	TGCGCCAGCGGCCAATCTCAAACCGGGACTAGCGGGAGAAAAGATACGCAGTATTTT
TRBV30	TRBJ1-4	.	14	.	CAWIQRSGNEKLFF	TGTGCCTGGATTCAAAGGAGTGGGAATGAAAAACTGTTTTTT
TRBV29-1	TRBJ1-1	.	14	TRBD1	CSVYPEGAKTEAFF	TGCAGCGTCTACCCCGAGGGGGCAAAGACTGAAGCTTTCTTT
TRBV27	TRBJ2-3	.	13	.	CASSLEGTDTQYF	TGTGCCAGCAGTCTAGAGGGCACAGATACGCAGTATTTT
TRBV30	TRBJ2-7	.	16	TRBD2	CAWSAPSGRRFYEQYF	TGTGCCTGGAGTGCACCGAGCGGGAGAAGATTCTACGAGCAGTACTTC
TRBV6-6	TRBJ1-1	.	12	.	CASSPTVTEAFF	TGTGCCAGCAGCCCGACAGTGACTGAAGCTTTCTTT
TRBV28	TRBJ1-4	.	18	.	CASSFPDSAQATNEKLFF	TGTGCCAGCAGTTTCCCAGACAGCGCCCAAGCAACTAATGAAAAACTGTTTTTT
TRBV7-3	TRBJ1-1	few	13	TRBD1	CASSSQGDTEAFF	TGTGCCAGCAGCTCACAGGGGGACACTGAAGCTTTCTTT
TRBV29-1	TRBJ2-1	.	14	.	CSVTFHGLSGEQFF	TGCAGCGTCACATTTCATGGACTCTCGGGTGAGCAGTTCTTC
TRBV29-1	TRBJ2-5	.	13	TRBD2	CSVVYREGQTQYF	TGCAGCGTTGTTTATCGGGAGGGACAAACCCAGTACTTC
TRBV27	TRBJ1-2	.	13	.	CASSLGGDYGYTF	TGTGCCAGCAGTTTAGGGGGGGACTATGGCTACACCTTC
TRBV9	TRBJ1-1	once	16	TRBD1	CASSSGQKVGNTEAFF	TGTGCCAGCAGCTCGGGACAGAAGGTAGGGAACACTGAAGCTTTCTTT
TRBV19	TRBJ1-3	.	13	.	CATLPSSGNTIYF	TGTGCCACCCTGCCGAGCTCTGGAAACACCATATATTTT
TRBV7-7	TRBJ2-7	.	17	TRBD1	CASSLAGRQGPSYEQYF	TGTGCTAGCAGCTTAGCCGGGCGACAGGGGCCTTCCTACGAGCAGTACTTC
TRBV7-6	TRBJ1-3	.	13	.	CASGVSSGNTIYF	TGTGCCTCCGGGGTGAGCTCTGGAAACACCATATATTTT
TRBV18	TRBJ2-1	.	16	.	CASSPLFGVVNNEQFF	TGTGCCAGCTCACCACTTTTCGGGGTAGTCAACAATGAGCAGTTCTTC
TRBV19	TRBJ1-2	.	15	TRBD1	CASKIEAGTAKGYTF	TGTGCCAGTAAAATAGAAGCCGGGACAGCTAAAGGCTACACCTTC
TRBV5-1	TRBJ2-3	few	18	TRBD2	CASYLGLAKKGGTDTQYF	TGCGCCAGCTACTTGGGACTAGCTAAAAAGGGTGGCACAGATACGCAGTATTTT
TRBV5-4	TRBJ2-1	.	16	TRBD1	CASSLGQGGSYNEQFF	TGTGCCAGCAGCCTAGGACAGGGAGGTTCCTACAATGAGCAGTTCTTC
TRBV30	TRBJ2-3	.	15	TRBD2	CAWTLTSGVTDTQYF	TGTGCCTGGACTCTGACTAGCGGTGTCACAGATACGCAGTATTTT
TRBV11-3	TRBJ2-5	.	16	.	CASTATVTRGQETQYF	TGTGCCAGCACGGCAACTGTGACCCGGGGGCAAGAGACCCAGTACTTC
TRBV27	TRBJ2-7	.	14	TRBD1	CASSSPGQDREQYF	TGTGCCAGCAGCTCCCCGGGACAGGATCGCGAGCAGTACTTC
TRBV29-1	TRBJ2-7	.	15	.	CSVGPPGGGKYEQYF	TGCAGCGTGGGCCCTCCTGGGGGGGGCAAGTACGAGCAGTACTTC
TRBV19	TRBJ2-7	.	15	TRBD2	CASSPWTSGREEQYF	TGTGCCAGTAGTCCCTGGACTAGCGGGAGGGAAGAGCAGTACTTC
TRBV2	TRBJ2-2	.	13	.	CASILGGAGELFF	TGTGCCAGCATCCTGGGGGGGGCTGGGGAGCTGTTTTTT